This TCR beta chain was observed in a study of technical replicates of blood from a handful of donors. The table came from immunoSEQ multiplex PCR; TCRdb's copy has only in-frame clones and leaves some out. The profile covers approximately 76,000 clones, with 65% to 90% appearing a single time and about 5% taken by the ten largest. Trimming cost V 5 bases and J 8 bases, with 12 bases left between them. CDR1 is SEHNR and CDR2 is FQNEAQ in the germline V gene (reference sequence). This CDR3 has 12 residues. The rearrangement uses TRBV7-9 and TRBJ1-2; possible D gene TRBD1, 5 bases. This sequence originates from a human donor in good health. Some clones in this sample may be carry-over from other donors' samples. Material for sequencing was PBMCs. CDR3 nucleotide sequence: TGTGCCAGCAGCCCTGACAGTCAAGGCTACACCTTC. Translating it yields CASSPDSQGYTF.